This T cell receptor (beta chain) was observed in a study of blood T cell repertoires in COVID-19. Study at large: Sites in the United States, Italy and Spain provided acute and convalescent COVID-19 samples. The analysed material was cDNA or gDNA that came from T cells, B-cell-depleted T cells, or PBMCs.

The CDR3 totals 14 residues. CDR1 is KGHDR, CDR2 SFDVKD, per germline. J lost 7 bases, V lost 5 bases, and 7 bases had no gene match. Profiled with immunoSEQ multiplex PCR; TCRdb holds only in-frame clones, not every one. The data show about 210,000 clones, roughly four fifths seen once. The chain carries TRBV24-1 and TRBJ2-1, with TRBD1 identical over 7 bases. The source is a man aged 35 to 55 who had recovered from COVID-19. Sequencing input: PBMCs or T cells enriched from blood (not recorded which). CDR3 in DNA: TGTGCCACCAGTGCCTCGACAGGGAGTAATGAGCAGTTCTTC. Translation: CATSASTGSNEQFF.